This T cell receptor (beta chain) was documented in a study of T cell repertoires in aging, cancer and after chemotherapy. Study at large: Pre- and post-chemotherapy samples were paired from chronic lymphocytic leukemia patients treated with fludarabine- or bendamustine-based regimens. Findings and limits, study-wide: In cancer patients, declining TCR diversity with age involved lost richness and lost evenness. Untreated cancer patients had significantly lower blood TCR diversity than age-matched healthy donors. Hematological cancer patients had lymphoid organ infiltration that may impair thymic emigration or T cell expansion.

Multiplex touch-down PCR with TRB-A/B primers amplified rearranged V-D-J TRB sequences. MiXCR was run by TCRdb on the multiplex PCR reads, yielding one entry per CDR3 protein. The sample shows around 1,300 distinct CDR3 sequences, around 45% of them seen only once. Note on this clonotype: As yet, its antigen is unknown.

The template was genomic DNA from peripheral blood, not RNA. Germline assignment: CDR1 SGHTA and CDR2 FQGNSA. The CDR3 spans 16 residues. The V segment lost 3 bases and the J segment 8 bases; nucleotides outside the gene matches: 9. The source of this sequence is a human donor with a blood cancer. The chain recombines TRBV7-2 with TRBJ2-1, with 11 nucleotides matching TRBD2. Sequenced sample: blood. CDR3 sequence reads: CASSLLISGGADEQFF. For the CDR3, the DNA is TGTGCCAGCAGCTTGTTGATTAGCGGGGGGGCCGATGAGCAGTTCTTC.